The clone carrying this T cell receptor beta chain has a handful of counts. The data belong to a study of T cells after yellow fever vaccination. The CDR3 extends over 13 amino acids. The V and J ends lost 4 bases and 8 bases respectively, with 13 bases between them. Germline V gives CDR1 SGHRS, CDR2 YFSETQ. From the 5' RACE reads, TCRdb called clonotypes with MiXCR, one entry per CDR3 protein. The data contain some 350,000 distinct CDR3 sequences, approximately 4% of them singletons. The J gene is TRBJ2-1, the V gene TRBV5-1, with D hard to call. Sequencing used PBMCs, obtained 5 days after the yellow fever booster vaccination. This clonotype was sampled from a man younger than 30 who received the YFV17D yellow fever vaccine. The DNA for the CDR3 is TGCGCCAGCAGCCTCCTGACCTGGGATGAGCAGTTCTTC. Its translation: CASSLLTWDEQFF.